This T cell receptor (beta chain) derives from a study of shared clonotypes between healthy human individuals. The CDR3 loop spans 13 amino acids. The V gene lost 4 bases and the J gene lost 4 bases, with 11 bases spanning the gap. CDR1 and CDR2 (germline): SGHDN, FVKESK. Sequencing was performed with immunoSEQ multiplex PCR; in TCRdb, only in-frame clones are kept and a portion is missing. The top ten clones hold approximately 1.5% of a sample with over a million clones, about 77% of them seen once. As for this clone: Other nucleotide sequences in the sample specify the same CDR3.

The clonotype comes from a man aged 18 to 29 in good health. The sequenced sample consisted of memory CD4+ T cells sorted from blood. Regarding subset: CD45RA-negative fraction. V usage is TRBV14 and J usage is TRBJ2-7; perhaps TRBD1 as D (6 bases). CDR3 sequence (DNA): TGTGCCAGCAGCCCCTTAACAGGGTACGAGCAGTACTTC. It specifies CASSPLTGYEQYF.